This TCR beta chain was obtained from a study of blood T cell repertoires in COVID-19. Study at large: Whether acute or convalescent, the COVID-19 samples came from the United States, Italy and Spain. The analysed material was cDNA or gDNA that came from T cells, B-cell-depleted T cells, or PBMCs.

The germline CDR1 and CDR2 sequences are WNHNN and SYGVQD (reference sequence). CDR3 length equals 16 residues. Trimming at V came to 4 bases and at J to 4 bases, leaving 7 bases not matched to a gene. Original handling: Researchers report that nucleated cell counts were estimated from reference gene primer amplification. Data came from immunoSEQ multiplex PCR; TCRdb stores just in-frame clones and leaves some out. V, J and clone size derive from that table, while D and trimming were established from the DNA sequence. The data contain about 49,000 clones, 86% of them singletons. The TCR comes from a man aged 40-49 years with active COVID-19. Sequenced sample: peripheral blood. This chain links TRBV10-1 with TRBJ2-3, with 11 bases aligning to TRBD2. CDR3 residues: CASSGTSGSKSDTQYF. In DNA, the CDR3 is TGCGCCAGCAGTGGAACTAGCGGGAGTAAATCAGATACGCAGTATTTT.